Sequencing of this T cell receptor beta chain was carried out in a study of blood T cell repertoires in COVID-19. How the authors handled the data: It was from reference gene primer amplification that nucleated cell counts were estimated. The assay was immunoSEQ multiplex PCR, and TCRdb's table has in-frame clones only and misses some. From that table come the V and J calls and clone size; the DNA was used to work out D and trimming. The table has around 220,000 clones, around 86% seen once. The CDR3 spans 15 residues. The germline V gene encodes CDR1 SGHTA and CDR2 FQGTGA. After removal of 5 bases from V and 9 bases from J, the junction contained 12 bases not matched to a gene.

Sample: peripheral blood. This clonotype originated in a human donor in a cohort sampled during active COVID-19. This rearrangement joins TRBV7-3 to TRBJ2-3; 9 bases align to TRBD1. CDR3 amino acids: CASSRDRERGGTQYF. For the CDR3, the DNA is TGTGCCAGCAGCAGGGACAGGGAACGGGGCGGAACGCAGTATTTT.